This TCR beta chain was retrieved from a study of blood T cell repertoires in COVID-19. Looking at the study overall: From the United States, Italy and Spain came samples of acute and convalescent COVID-19.

Data came from immunoSEQ multiplex PCR; TCRdb stores just in-frame clones and leaves some out. Of approximately 84,000 clones listed, around four fifths are singletons. V was clipped by 5 bases and J by 5 bases, with 15 bases between them. The CDR3 covers 14 residues. The germline gives CDR1 MDHEN, CDR2 SYDVKM. The receptor was isolated from a human donor in a cohort sampled during active COVID-19. V usage is TRBV28 and J usage is TRBJ1-1, with D maybe TRBD1 (6 bases). Sequenced material: peripheral blood. The CDR3: CASSPGALGTEAFF. The CDR3 nucleotides read TGTGCCAGCAGTCCAGGGGCCCTGGGGACTGAAGCTTTCTTT.